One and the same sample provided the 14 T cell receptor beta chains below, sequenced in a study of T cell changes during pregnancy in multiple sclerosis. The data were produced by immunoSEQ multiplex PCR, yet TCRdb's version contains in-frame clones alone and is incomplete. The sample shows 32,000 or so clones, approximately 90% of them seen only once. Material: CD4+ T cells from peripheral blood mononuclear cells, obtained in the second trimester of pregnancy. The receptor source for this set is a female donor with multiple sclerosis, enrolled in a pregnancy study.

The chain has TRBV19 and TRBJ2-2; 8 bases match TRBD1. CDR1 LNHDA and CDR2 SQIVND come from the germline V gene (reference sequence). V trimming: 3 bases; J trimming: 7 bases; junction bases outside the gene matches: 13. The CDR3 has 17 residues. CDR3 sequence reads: CASSIPLRQGSGGELFF. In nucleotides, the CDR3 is TGTGCCAGTAGTATCCCCCTTCGACAGGGGTCTGGCGGGGAGCTGTTTTTT.

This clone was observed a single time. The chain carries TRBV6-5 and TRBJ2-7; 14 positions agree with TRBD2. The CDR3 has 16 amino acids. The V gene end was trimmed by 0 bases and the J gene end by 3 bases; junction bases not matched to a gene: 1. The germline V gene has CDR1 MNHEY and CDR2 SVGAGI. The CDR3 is CASSYSGLAGGYEQYF. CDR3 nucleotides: TGTGCCAGCAGTTACTCCGGACTAGCGGGAGGCTACGAGCAGTACTTC.

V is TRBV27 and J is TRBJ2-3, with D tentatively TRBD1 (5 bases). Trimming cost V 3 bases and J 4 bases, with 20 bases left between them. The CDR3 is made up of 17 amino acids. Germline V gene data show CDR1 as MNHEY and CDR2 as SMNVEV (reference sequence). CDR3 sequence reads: CASSFRRVASLSDTQYF. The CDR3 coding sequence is TGTGCCAGCAGTTTTCGCAGGGTGGCTAGTCTGTCAGATACGCAGTATTTT.

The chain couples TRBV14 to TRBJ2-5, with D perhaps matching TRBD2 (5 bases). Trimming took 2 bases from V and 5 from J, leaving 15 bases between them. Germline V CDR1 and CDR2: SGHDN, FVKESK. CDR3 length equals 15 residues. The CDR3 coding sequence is TGTGCCAGCAGCCAACTAGGGCCGGGATTGGAGACCCAGTACTTC. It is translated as CASSQLGPGLETQYF.

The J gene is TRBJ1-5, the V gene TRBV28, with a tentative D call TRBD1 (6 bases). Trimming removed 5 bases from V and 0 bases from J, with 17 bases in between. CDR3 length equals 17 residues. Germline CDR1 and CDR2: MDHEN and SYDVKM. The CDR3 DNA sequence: TGTGCCAGCAGTGGCGGACAGACGACTATTAGCAATCAGCCCCAGCATTTT. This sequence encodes CASSGGQTTISNQPQHF.

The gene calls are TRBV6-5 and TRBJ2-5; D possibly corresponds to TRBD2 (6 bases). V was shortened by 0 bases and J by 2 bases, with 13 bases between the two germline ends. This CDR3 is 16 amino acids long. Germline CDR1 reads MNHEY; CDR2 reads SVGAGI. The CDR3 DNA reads TGTGCCAGCAGTTACTCGGAGGGGCCCCTACAAGAGACCCAGTACTTC. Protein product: CASSYSEGPLQETQYF.

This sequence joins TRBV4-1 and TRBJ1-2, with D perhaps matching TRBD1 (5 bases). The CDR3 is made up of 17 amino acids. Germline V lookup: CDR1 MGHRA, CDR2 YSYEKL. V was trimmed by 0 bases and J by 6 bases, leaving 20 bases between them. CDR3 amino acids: CASSQESGVSGWHGYTF. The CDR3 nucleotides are TGCGCCAGCAGCCAAGAATCGGGTGTTTCAGGGTGGCATGGCTACACCTTC.

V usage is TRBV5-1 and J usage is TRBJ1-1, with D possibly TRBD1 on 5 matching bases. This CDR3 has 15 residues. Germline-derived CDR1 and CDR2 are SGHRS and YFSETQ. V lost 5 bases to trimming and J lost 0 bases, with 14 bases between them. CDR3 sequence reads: CASRGVDLMNTEAFF. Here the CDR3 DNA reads TGCGCCAGCAGAGGGGTAGACCTTATGAACACTGAAGCTTTCTTT. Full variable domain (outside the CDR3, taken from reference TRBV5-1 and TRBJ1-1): KAGVTQTPRYLIKTRGQQVTLSCSPISGHRSVSWYQQTPGQGLQFLFEYFSETQRNKGNFPGRFSGRQFSNSRSEMNVSTLELGDSALYLCASRGVDLMNTEAFFGQGTRLTVV.

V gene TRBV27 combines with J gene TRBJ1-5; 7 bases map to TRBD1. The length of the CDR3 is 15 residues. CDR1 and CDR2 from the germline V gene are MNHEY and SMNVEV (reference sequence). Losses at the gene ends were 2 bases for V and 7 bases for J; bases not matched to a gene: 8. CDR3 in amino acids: CASSLVGGMLQPQHF. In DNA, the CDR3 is TGTGCCAGCAGTTTAGTAGGGGGCATGTTGCAGCCCCAGCATTTT.

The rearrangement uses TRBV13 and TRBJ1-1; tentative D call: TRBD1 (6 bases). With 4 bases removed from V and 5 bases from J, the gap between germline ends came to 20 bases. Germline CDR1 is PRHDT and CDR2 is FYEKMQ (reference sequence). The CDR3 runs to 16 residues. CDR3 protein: CASSSITGRLGTEAFF. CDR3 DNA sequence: TGTGCCAGCAGCTCCATAACAGGGCGCCTGGGGACTGAAGCTTTCTTT. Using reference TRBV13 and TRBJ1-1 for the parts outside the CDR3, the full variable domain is AAGVIQSPRHLIKEKRETATLKCYPIPRHDTVYWYQQGPGQDPQFLISFYEKMQSDKGSIPDRFSAQQFSDYHSELNMSSLELGDSALYFCASSSITGRLGTEAFFGQGTRLTVV.

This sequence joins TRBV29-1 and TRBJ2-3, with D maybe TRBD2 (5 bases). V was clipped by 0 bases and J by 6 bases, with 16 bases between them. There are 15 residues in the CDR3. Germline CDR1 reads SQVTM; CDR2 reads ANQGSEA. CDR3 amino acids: CSVEDLVWELDTQYF. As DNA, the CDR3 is TGCAGCGTTGAAGATCTTGTGTGGGAGTTGGATACGCAGTATTTT.

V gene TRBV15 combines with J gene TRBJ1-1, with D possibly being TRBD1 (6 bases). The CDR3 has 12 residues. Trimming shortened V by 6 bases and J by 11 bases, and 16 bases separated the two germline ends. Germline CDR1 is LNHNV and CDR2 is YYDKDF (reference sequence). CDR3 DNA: TGTGCCACCAGTCCGATCAGGGGAGCGGCTTTCTTT. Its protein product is CATSPIRGAAFF.

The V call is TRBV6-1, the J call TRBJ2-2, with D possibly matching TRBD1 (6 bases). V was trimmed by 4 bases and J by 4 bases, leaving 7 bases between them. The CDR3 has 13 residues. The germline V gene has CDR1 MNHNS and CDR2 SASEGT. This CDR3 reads CASSVGGTGELFF. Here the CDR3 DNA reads TGTGCCAGCAGTGTAGGGGGCACCGGGGAGCTGTTTTTT.

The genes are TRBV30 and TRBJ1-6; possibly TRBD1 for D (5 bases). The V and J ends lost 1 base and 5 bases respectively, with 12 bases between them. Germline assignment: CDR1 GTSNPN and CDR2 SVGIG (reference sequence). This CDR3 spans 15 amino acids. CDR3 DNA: TGTGCCTGGAGTGCCTCGGGACTGAATAATTCACCCCTCCACTTT. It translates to CAWSASGLNNSPLHF.